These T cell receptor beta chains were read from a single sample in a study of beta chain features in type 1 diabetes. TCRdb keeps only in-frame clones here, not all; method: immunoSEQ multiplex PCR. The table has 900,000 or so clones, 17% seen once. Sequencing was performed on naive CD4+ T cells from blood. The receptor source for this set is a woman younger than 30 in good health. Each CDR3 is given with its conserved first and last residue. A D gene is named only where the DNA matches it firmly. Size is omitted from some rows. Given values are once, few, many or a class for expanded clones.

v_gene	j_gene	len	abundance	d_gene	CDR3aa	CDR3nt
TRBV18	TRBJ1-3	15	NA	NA	CASSPGRSSGNTIYF	TGTGCCAGCTCACCGGGGAGAAGCTCTGGAAACACCATATATTTT
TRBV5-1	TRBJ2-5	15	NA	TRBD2	CASSSASGMGETQYF	TGCGCCAGCAGCTCAGCTAGCGGGATGGGAGAGACCCAGTACTTC
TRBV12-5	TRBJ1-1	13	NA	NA	CASAPQGSTEAFF	TGTGCTAGTGCCCCTCAGGGAAGCACTGAAGCTTTCTTT
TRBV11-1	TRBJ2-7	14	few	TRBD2	CASSSLRGTYEQYF	TGTGCCAGCAGCTCCCTGCGGGGGACCTACGAGCAGTACTTC
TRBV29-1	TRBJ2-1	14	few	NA	CSAALSLGHDEQFF	TGCAGCGCCGCCCTGAGTTTAGGGCACGATGAGCAGTTCTTC
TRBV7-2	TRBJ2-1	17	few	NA	CASSFRPPPGAHNEQFF	TGTGCCAGCAGCTTTCGACCCCCCCCAGGGGCACACAATGAGCAGTTCTTC
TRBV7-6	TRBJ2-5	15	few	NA	CASSLASGVQETQYF	TGTGCCAGCAGCTTGGCCTCTGGAGTCCAAGAGACCCAGTACTTC
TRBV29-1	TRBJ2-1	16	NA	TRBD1	CSVVGVRTGSYNEQFF	TGCAGCGTTGTGGGAGTGCGGACAGGGAGTTACAATGAGCAGTTCTTC
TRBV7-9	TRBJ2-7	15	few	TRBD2	CASSIDWTSGKVADF	TGTGCCAGCAGCATAGACTGGACTAGCGGGAAAGTCGCGGACTTC
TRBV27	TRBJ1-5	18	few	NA	CASRPTGGQGYSNQPQHF	TGTGCCAGCAGGCCAACCGGGGGGCAGGGCTATAGCAATCAGCCCCAGCATTTT
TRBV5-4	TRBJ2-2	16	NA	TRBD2	CASSLVGTSGTGELFF	TGTGCCAGCAGCTTGGTGGGGACTAGCGGCACCGGGGAGCTGTTTTTT
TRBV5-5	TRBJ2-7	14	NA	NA	CASSKMGPRAEQYF	TGTGCCAGCAGCAAGATGGGACCTCGCGCGGAGCAGTACTTC
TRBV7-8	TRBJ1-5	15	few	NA	CASSSYTDSNQPQHF	TGTGCCAGCAGCTCATATACTGATAGCAATCAGCCCCAGCATTTT
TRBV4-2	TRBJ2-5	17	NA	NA	CASSQRSPGAGVETQYF	TGTGCCAGCAGCCAAAGATCTCCGGGAGCTGGGGTAGAGACCCAGTACTTC
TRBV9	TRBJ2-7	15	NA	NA	CASSVESTLAYEQYF	TGTGCCAGCAGCGTAGAGTCTACCCTGGCCTACGAGCAGTACTTC
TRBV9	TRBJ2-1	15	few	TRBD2	CASSVDLTSNGEQFF	TGTGCCAGCAGCGTCGATCTGACTAGCAACGGTGAGCAGTTCTTC
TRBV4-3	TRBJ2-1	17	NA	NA	CASSQEVGGGGYNEQFF	TGCGCCAGCAGCCAAGAAGTAGGGGGGGGCGGATACAATGAGCAGTTCTTC
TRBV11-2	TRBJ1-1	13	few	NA	CASSLEMNTEAFF	TGTGCCAGCAGCTTAGAAATGAACACTGAAGCTTTCTTT
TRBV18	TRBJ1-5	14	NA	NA	CASSQRDSNQPQHF	TGTGCCAGCTCACAGAGGGACAGCAATCAGCCCCAGCATTTT
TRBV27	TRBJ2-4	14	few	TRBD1	CASRRDSYKNIQYF	TGTGCCAGCAGACGGGACAGTTACAAAAACATTCAGTACTTC
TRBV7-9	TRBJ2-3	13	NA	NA	CASRRDRTDTQYF	TGTGCCAGCAGAAGGGACCGGACAGATACGCAGTATTTT
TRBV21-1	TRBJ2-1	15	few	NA	CASNPGTDRVDEQFF	TGTGCCAGCAACCCGGGAACCGACAGGGTCGATGAGCAGTTCTTC